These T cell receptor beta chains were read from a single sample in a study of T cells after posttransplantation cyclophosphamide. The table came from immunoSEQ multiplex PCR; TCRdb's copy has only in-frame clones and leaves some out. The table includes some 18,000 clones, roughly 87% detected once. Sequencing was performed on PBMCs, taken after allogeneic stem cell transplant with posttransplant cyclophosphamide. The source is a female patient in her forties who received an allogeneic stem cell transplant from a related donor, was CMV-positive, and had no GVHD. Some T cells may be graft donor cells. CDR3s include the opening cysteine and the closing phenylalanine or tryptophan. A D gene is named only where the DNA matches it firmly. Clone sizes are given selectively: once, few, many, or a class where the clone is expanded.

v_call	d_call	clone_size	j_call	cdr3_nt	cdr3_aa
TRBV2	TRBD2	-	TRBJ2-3	TGTGCCAGCAGTAGCGGGAGTGGAGATACGCAGTATTTT	CASSSGSGDTQYF
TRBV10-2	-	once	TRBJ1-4	TGCGCCAGCAGAGGGGGAATCTTTAATGAAAAACTGTTTTTT	CASRGGIFNEKLFF
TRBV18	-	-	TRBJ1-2	TGTGCCAGCTCACCCGCCGGCCAAGGGGTCTATGGCTACACCTTC	CASSPAGQGVYGYTF
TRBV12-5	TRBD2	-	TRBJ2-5	TGTGCTAGTGGTTTGGTACTTTCGGATAGCGGGAGAAACGAGACCCAGTACTTC	CASGLVLSDSGRNETQYF
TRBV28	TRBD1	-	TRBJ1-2	TGTGCCAGCAGAAAACAGGGGAACTATGGCTACACCTTC	CASRKQGNYGYTF
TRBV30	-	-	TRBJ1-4	TGTGCCTGGAGTGTGGGAGGTCCGGTTGAAAAACTGTTTTTT	CAWSVGGPVEKLFF
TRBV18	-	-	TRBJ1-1	TGTGCCAGCTCACCACGGGGAGGGAACACTGAAGCTTTCTTT	CASSPRGGNTEAFF
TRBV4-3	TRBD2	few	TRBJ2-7	TGCGCCAGCAGCCAAGTCCTGAGCGGGGGGTTCTACGAGCAGTACTTC	CASSQVLSGGFYEQYF
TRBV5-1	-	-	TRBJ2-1	TGCGCCAGCAGGCCCAAGCAAAGCTCCTACAATGAGCAGTTCTTC	CASRPKQSSYNEQFF
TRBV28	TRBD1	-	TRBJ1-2	TGTGCCAGCACCCTTTACGGGACAGCTGTGATGAACTATGGCTACACCTTC	CASTLYGTAVMNYGYTF
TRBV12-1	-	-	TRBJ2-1	TGTGCCAGCAGCTCTAACAGGATAATAGCGGACAATGAGCAGTTCTTC	CASSSNRIIADNEQFF
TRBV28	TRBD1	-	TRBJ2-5	TGTGCCAGCGAGAAACCGGGACAGGGTCGTGAGCAGTACTTC	CASEKPGQGREQYF
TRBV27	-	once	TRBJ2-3	TGTGCCAGCAGCCCAACTAGCACAGATACGCAGTATTTT	CASSPTSTDTQYF
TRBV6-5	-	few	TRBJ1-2	TGTGCCAGCAGTTACAACAGATTGGACTATGGCTACACCTTC	CASSYNRLDYGYTF
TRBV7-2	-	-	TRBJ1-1	TGTGCCAGCAGCTTAGAACGCCCGGGTAGAGAAGCTTTCTTT	CASSLERPGREAFF
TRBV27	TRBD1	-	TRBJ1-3	TGTGCCAGCACCGCATGTTTGGAGGGACAGGGGACTGGAAACACCATATATTTT	CASTACLEGQGTGNTIYF
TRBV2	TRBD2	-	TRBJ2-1	TGTGCCAGCAGGACCGGGACTAGCGGGTATAGGGAGCAGTTCTTC	CASRTGTSGYREQFF
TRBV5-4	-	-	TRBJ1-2	TGTGCCAGCAGCCTGCGGGTGGGCGGCTACACCTTC	CASSLRVGGYTF
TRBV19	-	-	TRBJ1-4	TGTGCCAGTAGTCGGCAGGGGATTACAACTAATGAAAAACTGTTTTTT	CASSRQGITTNEKLFF
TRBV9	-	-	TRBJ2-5	TGTGCCAGCAGCCTAAGACAGTACCAAGAGACCCAGTACTTC	CASSLRQYQETQYF
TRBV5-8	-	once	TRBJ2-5	TGTGCCAGCAGCTTGGCCGGGTCTAGCGCCCAAGAGACCCAGTACTTC	CASSLAGSSAQETQYF
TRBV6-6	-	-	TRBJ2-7	TGTGCCAGCAGTATAGGACAGCTCTACGAGCAGTACTTC	CASSIGQLYEQYF
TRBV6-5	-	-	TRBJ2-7	TGTGCCAGCAGTAACAGGTTCCCCTACGAGCAGTACTTC	CASSNRFPYEQYF
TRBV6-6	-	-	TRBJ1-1	TGTGCCAGCAGTACCTGGGGAGCAGGGAGGACTGAAGCTTTCTTT	CASSTWGAGRTEAFF